The rows below give T cell receptor beta chains drawn from one sample of a study of blood T cell repertoires in COVID-19. TCRdb's copy holds only in-frame clones and misses some; the assay was immunoSEQ multiplex PCR. This table holds 150,000 to 200,000 clones, 65% to 85% found once. Source material: peripheral blood. Every receptor here comes from a human donor with acute or convalescent COVID-19. The donor label of this sample is uncertain. Each CDR3 is given with its conserved first and last residue. The D gene is left open where the match is weak. Some rows have no size entry. The others give once, few or many, or a class for an expanded clone.

d_gene,v_gene,abundance,j_gene,CDR3nt,CDR3aa
-,TRBV25-1,-,TRBJ1-1,TGTGCCAGCAGTGAATCACCAGGGCCCCTCGCTGAAGCTTTCTTT,CASSESPGPLAEAFF
TRBD2,TRBV5-3,-,TRBJ2-3,TGTGCCAGAACCGATCCAAACGGTGGTAGCGGGGGGGCGGATACGCAGTATTTT,CARTDPNGGSGGADTQYF
TRBD2,TRBV7-2,-,TRBJ2-2,TGTGCCAGCAGCTTAGTCGGCGGGAGCGGTCGGTCCGGGGAGCTGTTTTTT,CASSLVGGSGRSGELFF
-,TRBV27,-,TRBJ1-2,TGTGCCAGCAGATTGACAATCCAGGGTTATGGCTACACCTTC,CASRLTIQGYGYTF
-,TRBV28,-,TRBJ1-5,TGTGCCAGCAACCGAGGCAATCAGCCCCAGCATTTT,CASNRGNQPQHF
TRBD1,TRBV5-8,-,TRBJ2-5,TGTGCCAGCAGCATGGACAGGGGGCGTGAGACCCAGTACTTC,CASSMDRGRETQYF
-,TRBV6-1,few,TRBJ1-2,TGTGCCAGCAGTGATCAGGCCAACTATGGCTACACCTTC,CASSDQANYGYTF
-,TRBV3-1/TRBV3-2,few,TRBJ1-2,TGTGCCAGCAGCCAAGAGGGAGCTCATGGCTACACCTTC,CASSQEGAHGYTF
TRBD2,TRBV5-1,once,TRBJ2-7,TGCGCCAGCAGCTCCCTAGCGGGAGCCGACGAGCAGTACTTC,CASSSLAGADEQYF
-,TRBV5-4,-,TRBJ2-7,TGTGCCAGCAAGACCGACATAGGAGGTTACGAGCAGTACTTC,CASKTDIGGYEQYF
TRBD1,TRBV5-6,-,TRBJ1-1,TGTGCCAGCAGCGGTGACAGGGGGCGAGGGACTGAAGCTTTCTTT,CASSGDRGRGTEAFF
-,TRBV7-2,-,TRBJ1-1,TGTGCCAGCAGCTTAGTTGGGAGGTCGAACACTGAAGCTTTCTTT,CASSLVGRSNTEAFF
-,TRBV28,-,TRBJ1-2,TGTGCCAGCAGTCCCGGAGACGGCCAAAACTATGGCTACACCTTC,CASSPGDGQNYGYTF
-,TRBV9,-,TRBJ1-3,TGTGCCAGCAGCGGCGGGACGGAAAACCCTGGAAACACCATATATTTT,CASSGGTENPGNTIYF
TRBD1,TRBV6-5,-,TRBJ2-3,TGTGCCAGCACCTCCCCGACAGGGAAGGCAGATACGCAGTATTTT,CASTSPTGKADTQYF
TRBD1,TRBV6-1,-,TRBJ2-3,TGTGCCAGCAGTGACCCGGACAGGGGGAGGTCAGATACGCAGTATTTT,CASSDPDRGRSDTQYF
TRBD1,TRBV18,-,TRBJ1-2,TGTGCCAGCTCACCCGACAGGGGTGGCTACACCTTC,CASSPDRGGYTF
-,TRBV5-4,-,TRBJ1-3,TGTGCCAGCAGCGGGGGCGTTTCCTCTGGAAACACCATATATTTT,CASSGGVSSGNTIYF
TRBD2,TRBV11-2,-,TRBJ2-7,TGTGCCAGCAGCACCGGGACTATCAACGAGCAGTACTTC,CASSTGTINEQYF
TRBD2,TRBV2,-,TRBJ2-1,TGTGCCAGCAGTGATGAGCGGGACTACTACAATGAGCAGTTCTTC,CASSDERDYYNEQFF
-,TRBV13,once,TRBJ1-3,TGTGCCAGCAGCTACTCGGGACTCTGGGCCGAAAACACCATATATTTT,CASSYSGLWAENTIYF
TRBD1,TRBV28,-,TRBJ2-3,TGTGCCAGCAGTGTTGCCCGACAGGGGCCAGATACGCAGTATTTT,CASSVARQGPDTQYF
TRBD1,TRBV25-1,few,TRBJ2-5,TGTGCCAGCAGTGTCACGCAGGGGGCTCTAGAGACCCAGTACTTC,CASSVTQGALETQYF
TRBD1,TRBV28,-,TRBJ1-4,TGTGCCAGCAGCGCAACAGGGGATCTTGGTGAGGAACTGTTTTTT,CASSATGDLGEELFF
-,TRBV3-1/TRBV3-2,-,TRBJ2-5,TGTGCCAGCAGCCCCCCGGGAGTTCAAGAGACCCAGTACTTC,CASSPPGVQETQYF
TRBD1,TRBV19,-,TRBJ2-1,TGTGCCAGTAAGGGCCAGGGGGACAATGAGCAGTTCTTC,CASKGQGDNEQFF
TRBD1,TRBV6-5,-,TRBJ2-5,TGTGCCAGCAGGCCTTGGACAGGGGATAAAGAGACCCAGTACTTC,CASRPWTGDKETQYF
TRBD2,TRBV19,-,TRBJ2-2,TGTGCCAGTACCGAAGCGGGGGGACCGAACACCGGGGAGCTGTTTTTT,CASTEAGGPNTGELFF
-,TRBV6-6,once,TRBJ1-1,TGTGCCAGCAGGAGGGTGAGTGAAGCTTTCTTT,CASRRVSEAFF
TRBD1,TRBV10-1,few,TRBJ2-2,TGCGCCAGCAGAGCCGGGACAGGGGGCTCCGGGGAGCTGTTTTTT,CASRAGTGGSGELFF
-,TRBV7-2,-,TRBJ2-3,TGTGCCAGCAGCGCCGGACTGAGCACAGATACGCAGTATTTT,CASSAGLSTDTQYF
TRBD2,TRBV7-9,-,TRBJ2-1,TGTGCCAGCAGCCCCGCCGGGACTAGGAACAATGAGCAGTTCTTC,CASSPAGTRNNEQFF
TRBD1,TRBV6-5,-,TRBJ1-6,TGTGCCAGCAGAAGTGGACAGGCAATGAACTCACCCCTCCACTTT,CASRSGQAMNSPLHF
TRBD2,TRBV30,-,TRBJ2-7,TGTGCCTGGAAGGGTGTGGGGCTAGCGGGGGTAGCGTCCTACGAGCAGTACTTC,CAWKGVGLAGVASYEQYF
TRBD2,TRBV20-1,-,TRBJ2-3,TGCAGTGCTAGTGAACCTAGCGGGGGGGCCTACACAGATACGCAGTATTTT,CSASEPSGGAYTDTQYF
TRBD1,TRBV18,few,TRBJ1-3,TGTGCCAGCTCACCCCGGACAGGGGAAAGAAACACCATATATTTT,CASSPRTGERNTIYF
TRBD2,TRBV19,-,TRBJ2-2,TGTGCCAGTAGCGGACGGCTAGCGGGAGATAAAACCGGGGAGCTGTTTTTT,CASSGRLAGDKTGELFF
TRBD1,TRBV19,once,TRBJ1-2,TGTGCCAGTACTGGGACAGTAGCGACCTACACCTTC,CASTGTVATYTF
TRBD1,TRBV30,-,TRBJ2-7,TGTGCCTGGAGTACTGGGACAGGGGTAAGCGAGCAGTACTTC,CAWSTGTGVSEQYF
-,TRBV5-5,-,TRBJ1-6,TGTGCCAGCAGCTTGGTTGGTGATGAGTCAGACTTACTCCACTTT,CASSLVGDESDLLHF
-,TRBV14,-,TRBJ2-5,TGTGCCAGCAGCCCGCTAAAGGGGGAGACCCAGTACTTC,CASSPLKGETQYF
TRBD2,TRBV7-2,-,TRBJ2-3,TGTGCCAGCAGCGATCTTATAGCGGGAGGGGATGATACGCAGTATTTT,CASSDLIAGGDDTQYF
-,TRBV7-6,-,TRBJ2-6,TGTGCCAGCAGCTCATCAGTTCTCTCTGGGGCCAACGTCCTGACTTTC,CASSSSVLSGANVLTF
TRBD1,TRBV7-9,few,TRBJ1-2,TGTGCCAGCAGCTGGGGAGGAGACAGGGGCTCTAACTATGGCTACACCTTC,CASSWGGDRGSNYGYTF
TRBD1,TRBV28,-,TRBJ1-2,TGTGCCAGCAGTACACCCGAGGACAGGGGTGGTAATGGCTACACCTTC,CASSTPEDRGGNGYTF
-,TRBV27,-,TRBJ2-3,TGTGCCAGCAAGAAACAAGACACAGATACGCAGTATTTT,CASKKQDTDTQYF
TRBD2,TRBV19,few,TRBJ2-5,TGTGCCAGTAGTATAGCGGGGGGGTCTCAAGAGACCCAGTACTTC,CASSIAGGSQETQYF
-,TRBV19,-,TRBJ2-1,TGTGCCAGTAGTATACTAGGGGCCCCGATGTACAATGAGCAGTTCTTC,CASSILGAPMYNEQFF
-,TRBV5-1,-,TRBJ1-3,TGCGCCAGCAGCTTGGGTACCACGGGTGGAAACACCATATATTTT,CASSLGTTGGNTIYF
TRBD2,TRBV7-9,-,TRBJ2-1,TGTGCCAGCAGCTTAGGCCTAGCGGGAGTCATCTTC,CASSLGLAGVIF
-,TRBV5-3,-,TRBJ1-2,TGTGCCAGAAGCTTGGCCCCAGCAGGCTATGGCTACACCTTC,CARSLAPAGYGYTF
TRBD2,TRBV5-4,-,TRBJ2-7,TGTGCCAGCAGCGCGGGGACTAGCGGGAGTAGCCCCTACGAGCAGTACTTC,CASSAGTSGSSPYEQYF